This entry lists 6 T cell receptor beta chains sequenced from one sample in a study of blood T cells in healthy people across ages. Then a second PCR, running roughly 7 to 12 cycles, was carried out with a sample-barcoded 5' primer and a J-beta primer mix. TCRdb itself ran the 5' RACE reads through MiXCR, one entry per CDR3 protein. This sample has about 620,000 distinct CDR3 sequences; more than 20% occur once, and the top ten carry 3% to 4%. The specimen was blood. These receptors came from a man between 65 and 79 years old in good health.

This clonotype was counted at least ten times. V gene TRBV12-3 or TRBV12-4 combines with J gene TRBJ2-5; no definite D call. The CDR3 is made up of 11 amino acids. The V end was cut by 5 bases, the J end by 4 bases, with 5 bases between. CDR3 residues: CASSTAETQYF. For the CDR3, the DNA is TGTGCCAGCAGTACAGCAGAGACCCAGTACTTC.

This clonotype was counted only a few times. The chain joins TRBV3-1 to TRBJ2-3; D is unclear. The CDR3 extends over 13 amino acids. Germline loops: CDR1 LGHDT, CDR2 YNNKEL (reference sequence). Trimming pared 0 bases from V and 6 bases from J, leaving 7 bases between. Written as DNA, the CDR3 is TGTGCCAGCAGCCAAGATAAAGTCGATACGCAGTATTTT. This sequence encodes CASSQDKVDTQYF.

This clonotype was seen more than once but under ten times. The DNA for the CDR3 is TGCGCCAGCAGCATTAAAGGGACTAGTAAAGAGACCCAGTACTTC. Its translation: CASSIKGTSKETQYF. The chain couples TRBV5-1 to TRBJ2-5; TRBD2 matches 8 bases. V was clipped by 4 bases and J by 3 bases; unmatched bases: 8. The CDR3 loop spans 15 amino acids. Germline V lookup: CDR1 SGHRS, CDR2 YFSETQ.

V is TRBV7-2 and J is TRBJ1-1; 10 nucleotides align to TRBD1. Germline V CDR1 and CDR2: SGHTA, FQGNSA. This CDR3 contains 14 residues. The V segment lost 7 bases and the J segment 5 bases; nucleotides outside the gene matches: 7. The CDR3 bases are TGTGCCAGCACGACGGGACAGGGGAGTACTGAAGCTTTCTTT. Its protein is CASTTGQGSTEAFF.

The sample holds a few counts of this clonotype. Compared with germline, one end of the junction differs, possibly owing to a read error. The chain links TRBV2 to TRBJ2-1; TRBD2 aligns across 12 bases. The CDR3 consists of 17 residues. Germline V gives CDR1 SNHLY, CDR2 FYNNEI. The CDR3 region has the DNA TGTGCTAGCAGGAAAGGTGGGCTAGCGGGAGGGCTCAGTGAGCAGTTCTTC. Protein sequence: CASRKGGLAGGLSEQFF.

The chain employs TRBV7-2 and TRBJ2-3, with 14 positions matching TRBD2. The J segment lost 2 bases and the V segment lost 4 bases, leaving 11 bases of the junction unmatched. The CDR3 has 19 amino acids. Germline assignment: CDR1 SGHTA and CDR2 FQGNSA. CDR3 loop: CASSSGTSGSLVYTDTQYF. The CDR3 region has the DNA TGTGCCAGCAGCTCGGGGACTAGCGGGAGTTTGGTCTACACAGATACGCAGTATTTT.